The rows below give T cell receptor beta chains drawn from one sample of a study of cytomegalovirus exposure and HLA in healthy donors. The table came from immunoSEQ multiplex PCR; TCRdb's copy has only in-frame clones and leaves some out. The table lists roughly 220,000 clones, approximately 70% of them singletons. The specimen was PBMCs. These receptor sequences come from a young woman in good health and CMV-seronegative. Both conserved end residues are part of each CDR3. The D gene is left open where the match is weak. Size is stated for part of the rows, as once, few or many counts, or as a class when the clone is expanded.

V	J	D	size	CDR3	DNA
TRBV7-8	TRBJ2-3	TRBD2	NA	CASSNSGGSTDTQYF	TGTGCCAGCAGCAATAGCGGGGGGTCCACAGATACGCAGTATTTT
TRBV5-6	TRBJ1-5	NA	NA	CASSLLGLGDQPQHF	TGTGCCAGCAGCTTATTGGGTTTGGGAGATCAGCCCCAGCATTTT
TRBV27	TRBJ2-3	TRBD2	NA	CASSLGLAEDTQYF	TGTGCCAGCAGTTTGGGACTAGCGGAAGATACGCAGTATTTT
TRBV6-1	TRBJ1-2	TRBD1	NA	CASSRQGIDYGYTF	TGTGCCAGCAGTCGACAGGGAATCGACTATGGCTACACCTTC
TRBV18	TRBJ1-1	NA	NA	CASSPSGNTEAFF	TGTGCCAGCTCCCCGAGTGGGAACACTGAAGCTTTCTTT
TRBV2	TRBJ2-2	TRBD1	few	CASSDGQGVSGELFF	TGTGCCAGCAGCGACGGACAGGGGGTATCCGGGGAGCTGTTTTTT
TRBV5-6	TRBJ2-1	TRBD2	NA	CASKQGLGYNEQFF	TGTGCCAGCAAACAGGGACTAGGTTACAATGAGCAGTTCTTC
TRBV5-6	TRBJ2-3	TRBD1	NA	CASSRGWGRGQEDTQYF	TGTGCCAGCAGCCGAGGGTGGGGCAGGGGGCAGGAAGATACGCAGTATTTT
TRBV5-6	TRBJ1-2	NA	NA	CASSFETQGYGYTF	TGTGCCAGCAGCTTCGAGACACAAGGCTATGGCTACACCTTC
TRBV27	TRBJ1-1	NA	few	CASSLSGGPSTEAFF	TGTGCCAGCAGTTTATCAGGGGGTCCCAGCACTGAAGCTTTCTTT
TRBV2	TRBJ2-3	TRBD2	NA	CASRTSGGKSTDTQYF	TGTGCCAGCAGGACTAGCGGGGGGAAGAGCACAGATACGCAGTATTTT
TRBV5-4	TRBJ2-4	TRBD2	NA	CASSLKNSGRGAKNIQYF	TGTGCCAGCAGCTTGAAAAATAGCGGGAGAGGGGCCAAAAACATTCAGTACTTC
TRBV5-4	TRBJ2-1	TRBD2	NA	CASTTGTSGPNEQFF	TGTGCCAGTACTACCGGGACTAGCGGCCCCAATGAGCAGTTCTTC
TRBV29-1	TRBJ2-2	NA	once	CSAEGFTGELFF	TGCAGCGCCGAGGGTTTCACCGGGGAGCTGTTTTTT
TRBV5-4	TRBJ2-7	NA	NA	CASSAEAYEQYF	TGTGCCAGCAGCGCTGAGGCCTACGAGCAGTACTTC
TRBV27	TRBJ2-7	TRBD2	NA	CASSFGGGPGEQYF	TGTGCCAGCAGTTTCGGGGGAGGGCCGGGCGAGCAGTACTTC
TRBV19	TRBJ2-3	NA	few	CASSGGLTDTQYF	TGTGCCAGTAGTGGCGGCCTCACAGATACGCAGTATTTT
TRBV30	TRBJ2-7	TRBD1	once	CAWIVPPPGQGTRYYEQYF	TGTGCCTGGATTGTACCCCCCCCGGGACAGGGGACCCGGTACTACGAGCAGTACTTC
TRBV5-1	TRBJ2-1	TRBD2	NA	CASSPRDTSANTGQFF	TGCGCCAGCAGCCCCCGAGACACTAGCGCAAACACGGGGCAGTTCTTC
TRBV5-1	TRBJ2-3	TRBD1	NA	CASSFGQGEDTQYF	TGCGCCAGCAGCTTTGGACAGGGGGAAGATACGCAGTATTTT
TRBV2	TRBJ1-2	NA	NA	CASSEGGGRGYTF	TGTGCCAGCAGTGAAGGGGGGGGACGTGGCTACACCTTC
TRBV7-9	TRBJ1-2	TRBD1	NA	CASSLHFTGGGGYTF	TGTGCCAGCAGCCTCCACTTTACAGGGGGGGGTGGCTACACCTTC
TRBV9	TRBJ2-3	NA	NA	CASSGGSTDTQYF	TGTGCCAGCAGCGGCGGTAGCACAGATACGCAGTATTTT
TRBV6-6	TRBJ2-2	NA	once	CASTRGKPTGELFF	TGTGCCAGCACTAGGGGGAAGCCCACCGGGGAGCTGTTTTTT
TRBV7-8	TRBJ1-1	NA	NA	CASSLRVGTEAFF	TGTGCCAGCAGCCTCAGGGTGGGGACTGAAGCTTTCTTT
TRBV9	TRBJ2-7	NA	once	CASSVGGGALSEQYF	TGTGCCAGCAGCGTAGGTGGGGGCGCATTATCCGAGCAGTACTTC
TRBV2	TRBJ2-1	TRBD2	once	CASRDRRASGGGEQFF	TGTGCCAGCAGGGATCGACGGGCTAGCGGGGGCGGTGAGCAGTTCTTC
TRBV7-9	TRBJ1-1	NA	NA	CASSSRGALTEAFF	TGTGCCAGCAGCTCGCGGGGGGCCCTCACGGAAGCTTTCTTT
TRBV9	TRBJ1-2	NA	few	CASSAQIYGYTF	TGTGCCAGCAGCGCCCAGATCTATGGCTACACCTTC
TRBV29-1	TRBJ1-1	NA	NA	CSVARLNTEAFF	TGCAGCGTTGCGAGGTTGAACACTGAAGCTTTCTTT
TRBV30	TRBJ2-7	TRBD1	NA	CAWSVRTGDEQYF	TGTGCCTGGAGTGTACGGACAGGGGACGAGCAGTACTTC
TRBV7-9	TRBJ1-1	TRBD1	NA	CASSTGTGRNTEAFF	TGTGCCAGCAGCACGGGGACAGGCCGGAACACTGAAGCTTTCTTT
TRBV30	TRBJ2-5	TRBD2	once	CAWRILSGGGETQYF	TGTGCCTGGAGAATCCTTAGCGGGGGTGGGGAGACCCAGTACTTC
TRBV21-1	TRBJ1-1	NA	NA	CASTKGLGGLIDENTEAFF	TGTGCCAGCACCAAAGGGTTAGGCGGACTAATCGATGAGAACACTGAAGCTTTCTTT
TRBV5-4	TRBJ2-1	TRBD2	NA	CASGQPGGEEQFF	TGTGCCAGCGGCCAACCGGGGGGGGAAGAGCAGTTCTTC
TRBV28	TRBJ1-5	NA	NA	CASSNRAQPQHF	TGTGCCAGCAGTAACAGGGCTCAGCCCCAGCATTTT
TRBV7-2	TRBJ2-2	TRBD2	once	CASRSGRMGTGELFF	TGTGCCAGCAGGAGCGGGAGAATGGGCACCGGGGAGCTGTTTTTT
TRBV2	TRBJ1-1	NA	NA	CASSFQANTEAFF	TGTGCCAGCAGTTTCCAGGCGAACACTGAAGCTTTCTTT
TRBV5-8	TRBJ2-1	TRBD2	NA	CASSLVRTSGSNEQFF	TGTGCCAGCAGCTTGGTACGGACTAGCGGGAGCAATGAGCAGTTCTTC
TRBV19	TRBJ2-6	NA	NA	CATRQSSGANVLTF	TGTGCCACCAGACAGAGCTCTGGGGCCAACGTCCTGACTTTC
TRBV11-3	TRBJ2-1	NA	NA	CASSPILRINEQFF	TGTGCCAGCAGCCCTATCCTCCGAATCAATGAGCAGTTCTTC
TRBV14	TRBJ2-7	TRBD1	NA	CASSQDIGTASYEQYF	TGTGCCAGCAGCCAAGATATAGGGACAGCTTCCTACGAGCAGTACTTC
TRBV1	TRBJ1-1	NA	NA	CTGILGLTENTEAFF	TGCACCGGAATTCTTGGACTAACTGAGAACACTGAAGCTTTCTTT